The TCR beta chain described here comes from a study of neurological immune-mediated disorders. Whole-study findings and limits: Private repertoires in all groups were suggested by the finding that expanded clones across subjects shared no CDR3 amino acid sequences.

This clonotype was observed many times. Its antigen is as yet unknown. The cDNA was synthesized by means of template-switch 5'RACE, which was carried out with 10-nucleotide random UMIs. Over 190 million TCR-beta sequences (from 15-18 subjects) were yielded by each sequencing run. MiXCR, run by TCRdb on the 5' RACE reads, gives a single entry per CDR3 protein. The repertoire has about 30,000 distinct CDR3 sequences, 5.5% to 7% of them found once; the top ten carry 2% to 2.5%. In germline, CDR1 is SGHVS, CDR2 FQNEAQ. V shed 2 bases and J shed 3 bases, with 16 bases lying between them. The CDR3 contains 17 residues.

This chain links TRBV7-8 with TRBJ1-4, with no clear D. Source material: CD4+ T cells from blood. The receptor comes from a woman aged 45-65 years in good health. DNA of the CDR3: TGTGCCAGCAGCTTAACGGCACCCCGGTCGGCTAATGAAAAACTGTTTTTT. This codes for CASSLTAPRSANEKLFF.